A selection of T cell receptor beta chains follows, all from one sample in a study of cytomegalovirus exposure and HLA in healthy donors. Clones were read by immunoSEQ multiplex PCR, and TCRdb kept only the in-frame ones, dropping some. This table holds roughly 200,000 clones, around 81% found once. The sample was PBMCs. The receptors here all came from a woman under 30 in good health and CMV-seropositive. The CDR3 runs from the conserved cysteine through the conserved F or W. The order of the fields is J gene, V gene, clone size, D gene, CDR3 protein, CDR3 DNA. A D gene is named only where the DNA matches it firmly. For some rows the clone size is stated as once, few or many, or as a class when expanded; others skip it.

TRBJ1-1	TRBV20-1	NA	TRBD1	CSSQGGTEAFF	TGCAGTTCACAGGGGGGCACTGAAGCTTTCTTT
TRBJ1-2	TRBV6-1	few	TRBD1	CASSLGTATNYGYTF	TGTGCCAGCAGCCTAGGGACAGCTACTAACTATGGCTACACCTTC
TRBJ2-7	TRBV28	NA	NA	CASSPTNEVWEQYF	TGTGCCAGCAGTCCGACCAATGAGGTTTGGGAGCAGTACTTC
TRBJ1-1	TRBV25-1	NA	NA	CASSELGGEAKAFF	TGTGCCAGCAGTGAATTGGGCGGGGAAGCCAAAGCTTTCTTT
TRBJ2-7	TRBV2	NA	NA	CASSLGGIKGGEQYF	TGTGCCAGCAGCCTCGGTGGGATTAAGGGAGGCGAGCAGTACTTC
TRBJ2-7	TRBV25-1	NA	TRBD2	CASSELIAGADYEQYF	TGTGCCAGCAGTGAACTCATAGCGGGGGCGGACTACGAGCAGTACTTC
TRBJ1-1	TRBV5-1	NA	TRBD1	CASTTGSTMNTEAFF	TGCGCCAGTACGACAGGGTCCACGATGAACACTGAAGCTTTCTTT
TRBJ1-1	TRBV2	NA	TRBD1	CASLGQGKSNTEAFF	TGTGCCAGCCTAGGACAGGGAAAGTCGAACACTGAAGCTTTCTTT
TRBJ2-1	TRBV6-6	NA	TRBD2	CASSSGTTLITLF	TGTGCCAGCAGTTCCGGGACTACATTAATAACCCTCTTC
TRBJ2-5	TRBV7-3	NA	TRBD2	CASSQSGGAVETQYF	TGTGCCAGCAGCCAGAGCGGGGGGGCCGTCGAGACCCAGTACTTC
TRBJ2-1	TRBV10-3	once	NA	CAIRSPSGEQFF	TGTGCCATCAGGAGTCCATCGGGTGAGCAGTTCTTC
TRBJ2-6	TRBV7-9	NA	NA	CASSHPHPEASGANVLTF	TGTGCCAGCAGCCATCCGCATCCCGAAGCCTCTGGGGCCAACGTCCTGACTTTC
TRBJ1-2	TRBV27	NA	TRBD1	CASSKGQGRNDGYTF	TGTGCCAGCAGTAAAGGACAGGGAAGGAACGATGGCTACACCTTC
TRBJ2-2	TRBV7-3	NA	TRBD1	CASSWGQGAGELFF	TGTGCCAGCAGCTGGGGACAGGGGGCCGGGGAGCTGTTTTTT
TRBJ2-5	TRBV7-8	NA	NA	CASSFLSYRRGETQYF	TGTGCCAGCAGCTTCCTCTCTTACCGCCGGGGGGAGACCCAGTACTTC
TRBJ1-1	TRBV10-3	NA	NA	CAISGAMNTEAFF	TGTGCCATCAGTGGGGCCATGAACACTGAAGCTTTCTTT
TRBJ2-5	TRBV4-1	NA	TRBD2	CASSQALAGQETQYF	TGCGCCAGCAGCCAAGCCCTAGCGGGGCAAGAGACCCAGTACTTC
TRBJ2-3	TRBV7-6	few	TRBD2	CASSSLRTSGTDTQYF	TGTGCCAGCAGCTCTTTACGGACTAGCGGCACAGATACGCAGTATTTT
TRBJ2-1	TRBV5-1	NA	TRBD1	CASSLTTGGYNEQFF	TGCGCCAGCAGCTTGACCACAGGGGGTTACAATGAGCAGTTCTTC
TRBJ1-2	TRBV9	NA	NA	CASSVAGAQGYTF	TGTGCCAGCAGCGTAGCAGGGGCGCAGGGCTACACCTTC
TRBJ2-4	TRBV7-8	NA	TRBD1	CASSQRPGQGTKNIQYF	TGTGCCAGCAGCCAGCGCCCAGGACAGGGGACCAAAAACATTCAGTACTTC